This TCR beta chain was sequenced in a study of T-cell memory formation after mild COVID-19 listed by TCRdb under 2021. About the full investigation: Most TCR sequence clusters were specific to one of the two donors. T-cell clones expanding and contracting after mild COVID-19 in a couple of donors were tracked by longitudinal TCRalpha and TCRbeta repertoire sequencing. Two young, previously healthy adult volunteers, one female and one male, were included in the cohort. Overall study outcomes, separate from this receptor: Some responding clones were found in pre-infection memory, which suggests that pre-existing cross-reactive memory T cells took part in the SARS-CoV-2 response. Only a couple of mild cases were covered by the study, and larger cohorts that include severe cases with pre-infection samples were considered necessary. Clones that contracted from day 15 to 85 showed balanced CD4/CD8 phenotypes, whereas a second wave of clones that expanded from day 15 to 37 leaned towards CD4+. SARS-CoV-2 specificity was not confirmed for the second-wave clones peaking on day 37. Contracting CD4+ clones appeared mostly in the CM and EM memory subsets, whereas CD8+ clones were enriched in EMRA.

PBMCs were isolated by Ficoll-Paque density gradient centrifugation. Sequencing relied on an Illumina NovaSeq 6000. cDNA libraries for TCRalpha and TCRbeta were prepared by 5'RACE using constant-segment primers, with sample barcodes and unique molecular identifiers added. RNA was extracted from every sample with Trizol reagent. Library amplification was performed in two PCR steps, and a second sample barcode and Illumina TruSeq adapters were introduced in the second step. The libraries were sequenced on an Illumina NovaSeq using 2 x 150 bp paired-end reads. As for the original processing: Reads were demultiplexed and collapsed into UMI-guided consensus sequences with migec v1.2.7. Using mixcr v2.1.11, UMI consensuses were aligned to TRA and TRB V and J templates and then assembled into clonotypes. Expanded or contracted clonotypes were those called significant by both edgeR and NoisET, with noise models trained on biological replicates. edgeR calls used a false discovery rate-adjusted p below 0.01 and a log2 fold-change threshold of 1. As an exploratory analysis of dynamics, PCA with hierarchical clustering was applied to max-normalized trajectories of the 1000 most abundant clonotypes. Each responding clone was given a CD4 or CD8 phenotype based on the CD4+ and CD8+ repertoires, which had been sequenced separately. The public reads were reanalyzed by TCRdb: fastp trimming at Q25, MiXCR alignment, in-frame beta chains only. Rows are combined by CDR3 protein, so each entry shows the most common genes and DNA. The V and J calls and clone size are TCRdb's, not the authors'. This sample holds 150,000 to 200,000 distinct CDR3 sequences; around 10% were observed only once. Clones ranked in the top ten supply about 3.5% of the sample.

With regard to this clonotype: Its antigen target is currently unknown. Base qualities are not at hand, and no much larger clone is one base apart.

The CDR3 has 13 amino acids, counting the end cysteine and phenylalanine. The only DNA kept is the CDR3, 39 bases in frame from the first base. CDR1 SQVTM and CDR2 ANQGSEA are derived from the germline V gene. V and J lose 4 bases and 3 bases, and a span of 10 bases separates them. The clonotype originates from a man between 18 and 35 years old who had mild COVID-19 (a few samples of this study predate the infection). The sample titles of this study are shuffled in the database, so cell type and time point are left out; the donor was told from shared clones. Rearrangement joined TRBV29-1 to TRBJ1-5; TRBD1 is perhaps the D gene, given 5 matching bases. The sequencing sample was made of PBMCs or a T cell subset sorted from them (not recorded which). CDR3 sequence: CSVGAGPNQPQHF. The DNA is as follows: TGCAGCGTTGGCGCGGGGCCCAATCAGCCCCAGCATTTT.